The entry below describes one TCR beta chain. As yet, its antigen is unknown. The data derive from a study of T cell repertoires in cytomegalovirus infection. Study context: CMV epitopes used comprised recently identified HLA-C-restricted ones and well-studied HLA-B-restricted ones. An indication of both CMV infection and matching HLA type came from public TCR beta signatures.

TCRdb reprocessed the reads with MiXCR, giving one entry per CDR3 protein. The table lists roughly 730,000 distinct CDR3 sequences, around 35% of them singletons, with 15% to 20% in the top ten. Findings and caveats of the study: It was HLA-C-restricted CMV-specific TCR beta clonotypes that dominated the response ex vivo.

The source of this sequence is a human donor in good health (CMV status not recorded). Some clones in this sample may be carry-over from other donors' samples. Sequenced material: cultured PBMCs, taken from culture after CMV antigen stimulation.

The CDR3: CASSPRIGDEQYF. The DNA of the CDR3 is TGTGCCAGCTCACCACGAATCGGGGACGAGCAGTACTTC. The genes are TRBV18 and TRBJ2-7; tentative D call: TRBD2 (5 bases). The CDR3 is made up of 13 amino acids. CDR1 is KGHSH and CDR2 is LQKENI in the germline V gene. The V gene lost 1 base and the J gene lost 5 bases, with 9 bases spanning the gap.